This T cell receptor (beta chain) was sequenced for a study of T cells in Graves' hyperthyroidism and ophthalmopathy. Researchers amplified the TCR beta CDR3 regions from RNA transcripts. The primer set for the first-round RT-PCR of the TCR CDR3 was HTBI. Each CDR3 protein gets one entry after TCRdb re-called the multiplex PCR reads with MiXCR. The sample gives 610,000 or so distinct CDR3 sequences, approximately 44% of which show up once; more than 7% is in the top ten. With regard to this clonotype: Its matching antigen is unknown.

Study-wide findings and caveats: A model of 13 V-J features distinguished ophthalmopathy from stable hyperthyroidism. Model predictions of ophthalmopathy came a median roughly 6.7 months before onset.

Hyperthyroidism in the patients, aged 18 to 65, was newly diagnosed and under 2 months in duration. The CDR3 contains 14 residues. The V and J ends lost 0 bases and 8 bases, in that order; junction bases with no gene match: 4. Germline CDR1 SNHLY, CDR2 FYNNEI. This TCR was recovered from a young woman with Graves' hyperthyroidism. The chain uses TRBV2 and TRBJ1-2; TRBD1 matches 9 bases. Sequences were obtained from peripheral blood or thyroid tissue (not recorded which). The DNA for the CDR3 is TGTGCCAGCAGTGAAGCGGGACAGGGAGGCGGCTACACCTTC. It encodes CASSEAGQGGGYTF.